These T cell receptor beta chains were read from a single sample in a study of shared clonotypes between healthy human individuals. The table came from immunoSEQ multiplex PCR; TCRdb's copy has only in-frame clones and leaves some out. The data contain about 680,000 clones, under 95% of them singletons. Sequenced input: naive CD8+ T cells sorted from blood. Receptors originate from a man younger than 40 in good health. The CDR3 runs from the conserved cysteine through the conserved F or W. The D gene is left open where the match is weak. The size field is filled for only some rows; it gives once, few, many or a size class.

CDR3: CASSSIGTNDYEQYF; DNA: TGTGCCAGCAGCTCGATTGGGACTAACGACTACGAGCAGTACTTC; D: TRBD2; V: TRBV7-9; size: .; J: TRBJ2-7
CDR3: CASSRKQGNYGYTF; DNA: TGCGCCAGCAGCCGAAAACAGGGCAACTATGGCTACACCTTC; D: .; V: TRBV4-3; size: .; J: TRBJ1-2
CDR3: CASSRSSGIAYEQYF; DNA: TGTGCCAGCAGTCGGTCTAGCGGGATTGCCTACGAGCAGTACTTC; D: TRBD2; V: TRBV2; size: .; J: TRBJ2-7
CDR3: CASSSRTSGPYEQYF; DNA: TGTGCCAGCAGTTCCAGGACTAGCGGGCCCTACGAGCAGTACTTC; D: TRBD2; V: TRBV7-8; size: .; J: TRBJ2-7
CDR3: CGGGELDTEAFF; DNA: TGTGGGGGGGGCGAATTAGACACTGAAGCTTTCTTT; D: .; V: TRBV30; size: .; J: TRBJ1-1
CDR3: CASSLQGAGGELFF; DNA: TGCGCCAGCAGCCTACAGGGTGCCGGCGGGGAGCTGTTTTTT; D: .; V: TRBV10-1; size: .; J: TRBJ2-2
CDR3: CASSHGDSLYGYTF; DNA: TGTGCCAGCAGCCACGGGGACAGCCTCTATGGCTACACCTTC; D: TRBD1; V: TRBV7-9; size: .; J: TRBJ1-2
CDR3: CASSYSDRQGNEQFF; DNA: TGTGCCAGCAGTTACTCGGACCGACAGGGCAATGAGCAGTTCTTC; D: TRBD1; V: TRBV6-6; size: .; J: TRBJ2-1
CDR3: CASTGLAGGLNTGELFF; DNA: TGTGCCAGCACCGGACTAGCGGGAGGCCTTAACACCGGGGAGCTGTTTTTT; D: TRBD2; V: TRBV27; size: .; J: TRBJ2-2
CDR3: CASSSGTSAQETQYF; DNA: TGTGCCAGCAGCAGTGGGACTAGCGCGCAAGAGACCCAGTACTTC; D: TRBD2; V: TRBV2; size: .; J: TRBJ2-5
CDR3: CASRVDSYNEQFF; DNA: TGTGCCAGCAGGGTGGACTCCTACAATGAGCAGTTCTTC; D: .; V: TRBV27; size: .; J: TRBJ2-1
CDR3: CASSVSSGNSYEQYF; DNA: TGTGCCAGCAGCGTATCCTCCGGAAACTCCTACGAGCAGTACTTC; D: .; V: TRBV9; size: .; J: TRBJ2-7
CDR3: CASSFAGNYGYTF; DNA: TGTGCCAGCAGTTTCGCGGGGAACTATGGCTACACCTTC; D: .; V: TRBV28; size: .; J: TRBJ1-2
CDR3: CASQRRTGEKLFF; DNA: TGTGCCAGCCAACGCAGGACAGGGGAAAAACTGTTTTTT; D: TRBD1; V: TRBV27; size: .; J: TRBJ1-4
CDR3: CASSPQEGFFEQYF; DNA: TGCGCCAGCAGCCCTCAGGAGGGGTTTTTCGAGCAGTACTTC; D: .; V: TRBV4-1; size: .; J: TRBJ2-7
CDR3: CASSPITNEQYF; DNA: TGTGCCAGCTCACCTATAACAAACGAGCAGTACTTC; D: .; V: TRBV18; size: once; J: TRBJ2-7
CDR3: CASSVGDTGELFF; DNA: TGTGCCAGCAGCGTTGGAGACACCGGGGAGCTGTTTTTT; D: .; V: TRBV9; size: .; J: TRBJ2-2
CDR3: CASSYRPLGVNEQFF; DNA: TGTGCCAGCAGTTACCGGCCTTTAGGAGTGAATGAGCAGTTCTTC; D: .; V: TRBV6-6; size: once; J: TRBJ2-1
CDR3: CASSQALAGGPGDTQYF; DNA: TGTGCCAGCAGCCAAGCCTTAGCGGGAGGGCCGGGAGATACGCAGTATTTT; D: TRBD2; V: TRBV14; size: .; J: TRBJ2-3
CDR3: CASSLRGNEQYF; DNA: TGTGCCAGCAGTTTGCGGGGAAACGAGCAGTACTTC; D: .; V: TRBV27; size: once; J: TRBJ2-7
CDR3: CASSLVSNEQFF; DNA: TGTGCCAGCAGCTTAGTCTCCAATGAGCAGTTCTTC; D: .; V: TRBV11-2; size: .; J: TRBJ2-1
CDR3: CASSVREVAYGYTF; DNA: TGCGCCAGCAGCGTCAGGGAGGTTGCTTATGGCTACACCTTC; D: .; V: TRBV5-1; size: .; J: TRBJ1-2
CDR3: CASSLIQGVNSGNTIYF; DNA: TGCGCCAGCAGCTTGATCCAGGGGGTTAACTCTGGAAACACCATATATTTT; D: TRBD1; V: TRBV5-1; size: .; J: TRBJ1-3
CDR3: CASSQLADKYNEKLFF; DNA: TGCGCCAGCAGCCAACTAGCGGACAAATACAATGAAAAACTGTTTTTT; D: .; V: TRBV4-1; size: .; J: TRBJ1-4
CDR3: CASSLSWERSDSDTQYF; DNA: TGTGCCAGCAGTTTATCGTGGGAGAGGAGCGATTCAGATACGCAGTATTTT; D: .; V: TRBV27; size: .; J: TRBJ2-3
CDR3: CASSLGGPKVLFF; DNA: TGTGCCAGCAGCTTAGGGGGTCCTAAGGTCCTGTTTTTT; D: .; V: TRBV7-9; size: .; J: TRBJ1-4
CDR3: CASSVGGSRETQYF; DNA: TGTGCCAGCAGCGTAGGTGGTAGCAGGGAGACCCAGTACTTC; D: .; V: TRBV9; size: .; J: TRBJ2-5
CDR3: CASRTPGTGFYEQYF; DNA: TGTGCCAGCAGAACCCCGGGGACAGGGTTTTACGAGCAGTACTTC; D: TRBD1; V: TRBV28; size: .; J: TRBJ2-7
CDR3: CSARDGSYEQYF; DNA: TGCAGCGCTCGGGACGGATCCTACGAGCAGTACTTC; D: .; V: TRBV29-1; size: .; J: TRBJ2-7
CDR3: CATPSDGGKLFF; DNA: TGCGCCACCCCAAGTGATGGTGGAAAACTGTTTTTT; D: .; V: TRBV5-1; size: .; J: TRBJ1-4
CDR3: CATSRAGYNANEQFF; DNA: TGTGCCACCAGCAGAGCGGGCTACAATGCGAATGAGCAGTTCTTC; D: .; V: TRBV15; size: once; J: TRBJ2-1
CDR3: CASSGQGNEQFF; DNA: TGTGCCAGTAGTGGACAGGGAAATGAGCAGTTCTTC; D: TRBD1; V: TRBV19; size: .; J: TRBJ2-1
CDR3: CASSPEGLAADTQYF; DNA: TGTGCCAGCAGCCCAGAGGGACTAGCTGCAGATACGCAGTATTTT; D: TRBD2; V: TRBV11-2; size: .; J: TRBJ2-3
CDR3: CASSEGGGGDETQYF; DNA: TGCGCCAGCAGTGAAGGGGGAGGGGGTGACGAGACCCAGTACTTC; D: .; V: TRBV10-1; size: .; J: TRBJ2-5
CDR3: CASSANEQYF; DNA: TGTGCCAGCAGCGCTAACGAGCAGTACTTC; D: .; V: TRBV21-1; size: .; J: TRBJ2-7
CDR3: CATSRDFRSLTDTQYF; DNA: TGTGCCACCAGCAGAGATTTTCGGAGTCTCACAGATACGCAGTATTTT; D: .; V: TRBV15; size: .; J: TRBJ2-3
CDR3: CASSVRTGLGEQYF; DNA: TGTGCCAGCAGCGTACGGACAGGCCTGGGCGAGCAGTACTTC; D: TRBD1; V: TRBV5-4; size: .; J: TRBJ2-7
CDR3: CASSLVLAGADTQYF; DNA: TGTGCCAGCAGCTTAGTACTAGCGGGAGCAGATACGCAGTATTTT; D: TRBD2; V: TRBV7-9; size: .; J: TRBJ2-3
CDR3: CASSQAPDRNTEAFF; DNA: TGCGCCAGCAGCCAAGCTCCCGACAGGAACACTGAAGCTTTCTTT; D: .; V: TRBV4-3; size: .; J: TRBJ1-1
CDR3: CASRHIPPGETQYF; DNA: TGTGCCAGCAGACACATACCCCCCGGGGAGACCCAGTACTTC; D: .; V: TRBV6-5; size: .; J: TRBJ2-5
CDR3: CASSYSREVSYNEQFF; DNA: TGTGCCAGCAGTTACTCGAGGGAAGTATCCTACAATGAGCAGTTCTTC; D: .; V: TRBV6-6; size: .; J: TRBJ2-1
CDR3: CASSVYQASGNEQFF; DNA: TGTGCCAGCAGCGTATATCAGGCTAGCGGCAATGAGCAGTTCTTC; D: TRBD2; V: TRBV9; size: .; J: TRBJ2-1
CDR3: CASSPVLAGSYEQYF; DNA: TGTGCCAGTAGTCCGGTCCTAGCGGGCTCCTACGAGCAGTACTTC; D: TRBD2; V: TRBV19; size: .; J: TRBJ2-7
CDR3: CASSYSRGGYTF; DNA: TGTGCCAGCAGTTACTCGAGGGGTGGCTACACCTTC; D: .; V: TRBV6-5; size: .; J: TRBJ1-2
CDR3: CAWSVVADYNEQFF; DNA: TGTGCCTGGAGTGTTGTAGCGGATTACAATGAGCAGTTCTTC; D: .; V: TRBV30; size: .; J: TRBJ2-1
CDR3: CASSLIQGQGLVDEKLFF; DNA: TGTGCCAGCAGTTTGATCCAGGGACAGGGACTCGTCGATGAAAAACTGTTTTTT; D: TRBD1; V: TRBV27; size: .; J: TRBJ1-4
CDR3: CASRAVGAYEQFF; DNA: TGTGCCAGCAGGGCAGTTGGGGCGTATGAGCAGTTCTTC; D: .; V: TRBV7-7; size: once; J: TRBJ2-1
CDR3: CASSLSSGATDTQYF; DNA: TGTGCCAGCAGTTTGTCTAGCGGGGCCACAGATACGCAGTATTTT; D: TRBD2; V: TRBV28; size: once; J: TRBJ2-3
CDR3: CASGSNSGRERETQYF; DNA: TGTGCTAGTGGTTCCAACTCTGGGCGGGAGAGAGAGACCCAGTACTTC; D: TRBD2; V: TRBV12-5; size: .; J: TRBJ2-5
CDR3: CASSSGTGGPHSYEQYF; DNA: TGTGCCAGCAGCTCCGGGACAGGGGGCCCCCACTCCTACGAGCAGTACTTC; D: TRBD1; V: TRBV11-2; size: .; J: TRBJ2-7
CDR3: CSVPGSLVDEQYF; DNA: TGCAGCGTTCCTGGATCCCTTGTGGACGAGCAGTACTTC; D: .; V: TRBV29-1; size: .; J: TRBJ2-7
CDR3: CASSSRAGRETQYF; DNA: TGTGCCAGCAGTTCCAGGGCAGGCCGGGAGACCCAGTACTTC; D: .; V: TRBV28; size: .; J: TRBJ2-5
CDR3: CASRSGQSLSYEQYF; DNA: TGTGCCAGCAGGTCGGGACAGTCTCTTTCCTACGAGCAGTACTTC; D: TRBD1; V: TRBV5-6; size: .; J: TRBJ2-7